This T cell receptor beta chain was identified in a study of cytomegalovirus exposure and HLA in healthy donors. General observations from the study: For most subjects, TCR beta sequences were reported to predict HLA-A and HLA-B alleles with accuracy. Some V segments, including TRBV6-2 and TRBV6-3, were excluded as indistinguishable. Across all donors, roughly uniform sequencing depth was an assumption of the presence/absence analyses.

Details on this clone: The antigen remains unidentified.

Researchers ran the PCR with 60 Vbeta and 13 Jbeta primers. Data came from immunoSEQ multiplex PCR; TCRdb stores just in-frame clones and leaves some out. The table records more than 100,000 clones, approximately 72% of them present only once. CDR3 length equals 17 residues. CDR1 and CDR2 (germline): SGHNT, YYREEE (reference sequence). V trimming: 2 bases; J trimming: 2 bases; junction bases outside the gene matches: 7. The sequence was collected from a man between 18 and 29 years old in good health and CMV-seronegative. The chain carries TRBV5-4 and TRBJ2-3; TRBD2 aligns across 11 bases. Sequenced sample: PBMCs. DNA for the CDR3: TGTGCCAGCAGCTTCGGGACTAGCGGCGATATCACAGATACGCAGTATTTT. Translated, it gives CASSFGTSGDITDTQYF.